One and the same sample provided the 26 T cell receptor beta chains below, sequenced in a study of CD8+ T cells in alopecia areata. Extraction and reverse transcription of RNA yielded cDNA as the sequencing template. This table comes from immunoSEQ multiplex PCR, and its TCRdb copy is limited to in-frame clones, with some not included. The table records some 170,000 clones, roughly 50% of them present only once. Indicated treatment: oral pan-JAK inhibitor, 5-10 mg twice daily. Sequencing used CD4+ T cells sorted from blood, obtained at week 56, from a patient treated with tofacitinib. The receptors originated from a human donor with alopecia areata.

This chain links TRBV11-2 with TRBJ2-1; TRBD2 matches 7 bases. Germline CDR1 reads SGHAT; CDR2 reads FQNNGV. The CDR3 runs 13 residues. J gave up 12 bases and V 0 bases, and 5 bases lay outside the gene matches. Here the CDR3 reads CASSLESLAAQFF. As DNA, the CDR3 is TGTGCCAGCAGCTTAGAGTCGCTAGCGGCGCAGTTCTTC.

The chain carries TRBV29-1 and TRBJ2-1; D unresolved. From germline, CDR1 is SQVTM and CDR2 ANQGSEA. This CDR3 has 13 amino acids. V shed 8 bases and J shed 1 base, with 12 bases lying between them. The CDR3 DNA reads TGCAGCACTGTTCAAACGTCCTACAATGAGCAGTTCTTC. It codes for CSTVQTSYNEQFF.

The chain couples TRBV10-3 to TRBJ1-6; D perhaps matches TRBD1 (6 bases). Trimming removed 6 bases from V and 6 bases from J, with 21 bases in between. The V gene's germline CDR1 is ENHRY and CDR2 SYGVKD. This CDR3 is 17 amino acids long. CDR3 nucleotide sequence: TGTGCCATCAGCCCGACGATTACAGGGAAGGCTAATTCACCCCTCCACTTT. Residues: CAISPTITGKANSPLHF.

In DNA, the CDR3 is TGTGCCAGCAGCTTTCCTGGCGAGACCCAGTACTTC. Translated, it gives CASSFPGETQYF. The chain is built from TRBV7-9 and TRBJ2-5; D is undetermined. V lost 3 bases and J lost 5, with 7 bases in between. Germline loops: CDR1 SEHNR, CDR2 FQNEAQ (reference sequence). The length of the CDR3 is 12 residues.

The DNA for the CDR3 is TGTGCCAGCAGCTGGCTGGGGTTGGAGACGCAGTATTTT. It is translated as CASSWLGLETQYF. J is TRBJ2-3 and V is TRBV7-2; D is ambiguous. The length of the CDR3 is 13 residues. V was shortened by 4 bases and J by 9 bases, with 14 bases between the two germline ends. The germline gives CDR1 SGHTA, CDR2 FQGNSA.

The V gene is TRBV7-2, the J gene TRBJ1-5; D not certain. The V and J ends lost 5 bases and 9 bases respectively, with 17 bases between them. Looked up from germline, CDR1 is SGHTA and CDR2 is FQGNSA. This CDR3 has 14 residues. CDR3 loop: CASSPGRGERPQHF. DNA for the CDR3: TGTGCCAGCAGCCCAGGACGGGGAGAGCGGCCCCAGCATTTT.

This clone showed up just a few times. V is TRBV4-1 and J is TRBJ2-5, with 7 bases that match TRBD1. V trimming: 2 bases; J trimming: 3 bases; junction bases outside the gene matches: 6. Germline V gives CDR1 MGHRA, CDR2 YSYEKL. The CDR3 covers 15 residues. The CDR3, as DNA: TGCGCCAGCAGCCAAATCAACAGGGGTGAAGAGACCCAGTACTTC. Encoded protein: CASSQINRGEETQYF.

The chain recombines TRBV7-2 with TRBJ2-7; TRBD1 agrees at 10 bases. The germline V gene has CDR1 SGHTA and CDR2 FQGNSA. This CDR3 is 15 amino acids long. V shed 1 base and J 8 bases; nucleotides not matched to a gene: 8. This CDR3 reads CASSLGGQGLRQQYF. CDR3 nucleotides: TGTGCCAGCAGCTTAGGGGGACAGGGGCTACGACAGCAGTACTTC.

The V call is TRBV27, the J call TRBJ1-5, with 7 bases identical to TRBD1. The CDR3 runs to 16 residues. The J segment lost 4 bases and the V segment lost 5 bases, leaving 11 bases of the junction unmatched. Germline V gene data show CDR1 as MNHEY and CDR2 as SMNVEV (reference sequence). The chain's CDR3 is CASSPSTGKGNQPQHF. In DNA form, the CDR3 reads TGTGCCAGCAGTCCTTCGACAGGGAAAGGGAATCAGCCCCAGCATTTT.

The chain carries TRBV30 and TRBJ2-1; maybe TRBD1 (6 bases). This CDR3 is built from 14 residues. Trimming cost V 1 base and J 7 bases, with 14 bases left between them. Looked up from germline, CDR1 is GTSNPN and CDR2 is SVGIG (reference sequence). The CDR3 loop is CAWSGLTGRNEQFF. The CDR3 coding sequence is TGTGCCTGGAGTGGTCTTACAGGGCGGAATGAGCAGTTCTTC.

The chain couples TRBV7-2 to TRBJ2-5; perhaps TRBD2 as D (6 bases). Germline assignment: CDR1 SGHTA and CDR2 FQGNSA. V was trimmed by 0 bases and J by 5 bases, leaving 16 bases between them. CDR3 size: 16 residues. CDR3 residues: CASSLASSRGRETQYF. For the CDR3, the DNA is TGTGCCAGCAGCTTAGCCTCAAGCCGGGGGAGGGAGACCCAGTACTTC.

Worth noting for this clone: Within the sample, other DNA sequences also encode this same CDR3. The V and J genes are TRBV25-1 and TRBJ1-1; maybe TRBD1 (5 bases). Germline assignment: CDR1 MGHDK and CDR2 SYGVNS. Trimming stripped 3 bases from V and 1 base from J, with 6 bases between. The CDR3 length is 13 residues. In DNA form, the CDR3 reads TGTGCCAGCAGTGACAGGGCGAACACTGAAGCTTTCTTT. Its translation: CASSDRANTEAFF.

This clone came up a few times. The chain uses TRBV5-1 and TRBJ2-3; tentatively, D is TRBD2 (6 bases). CDR3 length: 14 amino acids. Germline values: CDR1 SGHRS, CDR2 YFSETQ. The V end was cut by 0 bases, the J end by 4 bases, with 9 bases between. The CDR3 loop is CASSLETRSDTQYF. The CDR3 DNA reads TGCGCCAGCAGCTTGGAGACTAGGTCAGATACGCAGTATTTT.

The sample holds a few counts of this clone. This chain connects TRBV5-1 to TRBJ2-3, with no clear D. This CDR3 is built from 13 residues. Trimming removed 4 bases at V and 3 bases at J, with 9 bases between. CDR1 is SGHRS, CDR2 YFSETQ, per germline. The CDR3 loop reads CASSRSSTDTQYF. For the CDR3, the DNA is TGCGCCAGCAGCAGATCTAGTACAGATACGCAGTATTTT.

The J gene is TRBJ1-1, the V gene TRBV29-1; 7 bases match TRBD1. V lost 3 bases and J lost 6; bases outside the gene matches: 4. Germline loops: CDR1 SQVTM, CDR2 ANQGSEA. This CDR3 has 12 residues. CDR3 coding DNA: TGCAGCGTTGATACAGGGGCGGCTGAAGCTTTCTTT. This gives the protein CSVDTGAAEAFF.

The J gene is TRBJ1-5, the V gene TRBV6-1; D remains unclear. V shed 8 bases and J shed 0 bases, with 8 bases lying between them. The CDR3 runs to 13 residues. Germline CDR1 is MNHNS and CDR2 is SASEGT. The CDR3 region has the DNA TGTGCCAGCGACGAATATAGCAATCAGCCCCAGCATTTT. This gives the protein CASDEYSNQPQHF.

This rearrangement joins TRBV5-1 to TRBJ2-2; a possible D gene is TRBD1 (6 bases). The germline V gene encodes CDR1 SGHRS and CDR2 YFSETQ. Trimming left V 5 bases short and J 5 bases short, with 16 bases between. The CDR3 sequence is 15 residues long. CDR3 nucleotides: TGCGCCAGCAGGCGGACAGTGGATGGTACCGGGGAGCTGTTTTTT. Amino acid sequence: CASRRTVDGTGELFF.

The rearrangement joins TRBV6-5 to TRBJ2-7, with D perhaps TRBD2 (5 bases). V was trimmed by 2 bases and J by 5 bases, leaving 13 bases between them. CDR1 MNHEY and CDR2 SVGAGI come from the germline V gene. The CDR3 has 14 amino acids. This CDR3 is CASSYLAGPNEQYF. CDR3 coding DNA: TGTGCCAGCAGTTACCTAGCCGGTCCCAACGAGCAGTACTTC.

This clone was found a few times. The chain has TRBV4-1 and TRBJ2-1; no reliable D call. Germline values: CDR1 MGHRA, CDR2 YSYEKL. The CDR3 extends over 16 amino acids. V dropped 0 bases and J dropped 4 bases, with 13 bases sitting between them. CDR3 sequence: CASSQDSAVGYNEQFF. The DNA of the CDR3 is TGCGCCAGCAGCCAAGATAGTGCGGTAGGGTACAATGAGCAGTTCTTC.

The V call is TRBV6-6, the J call TRBJ2-3; D remains unclear. The CDR3 totals 14 residues. V lost 6 bases and J 4 bases, leaving 14 bases between the germline ends. Germline CDR1 reads MNHNY; CDR2 reads SVGAGI (reference sequence). CDR3 in amino acids: CASSPVSHADTQYF. In DNA form, the CDR3 reads TGTGCCAGCAGCCCCGTTAGTCACGCAGATACGCAGTATTTT.

This sequence joins TRBV25-1 and TRBJ1-5; TRBD1 might be the D (5 bases). Germline V gives CDR1 MGHDK, CDR2 SYGVNS. V was trimmed by 5 bases and J by 7 bases, leaving 9 bases between them. The CDR3 runs 12 residues. The CDR3 sequence: CASSRGRQPQHF. CDR3 nucleotide sequence: TGTGCCAGCAGTAGGGGCAGACAGCCCCAGCATTTT.

J is TRBJ2-1 and V is TRBV7-9; TRBD1 agrees at 8 bases. Germline V gene data show CDR1 as SEHNR and CDR2 as FQNEAQ (reference sequence). With V trimmed by 3 bases and J by 2 bases, 6 bases remained unmatched. There are 16 residues in the CDR3. The CDR3 region has the DNA TGTGCCAGCAGCTTGGGCTCAGGGGGCCCCTACAATGAGCAGTTCTTC. It yields the protein CASSLGSGGPYNEQFF.

The V and J genes are TRBV29-1 and TRBJ1-1; D is undetermined. Germline CDR1 is SQVTM and CDR2 is ANQGSEA. The CDR3 has 13 amino acids. V dropped 7 bases and J dropped 6 bases, with 18 bases sitting between them. The CDR3 region has the DNA TGCAGCGCCGACCGGGCCATAGGCGCTGAAGCTTTCTTT. This encodes CSADRAIGAEAFF. Full variable domain (outside the CDR3, taken from reference TRBV29-1 and TRBJ1-1): SAVISQKPSRDICQRGTSLTIQCQVDSQVTMMFWYRQQPGQSLTLIATANQGSEATYESGFVIDKFPISRPNLTFSTLTVSNMSPEDSSIYLCSADRAIGAEAFFGQGTRLTVV.

This chain uses TRBV5-6 with TRBJ1-3, with D uncertain. The germline CDR1 and CDR2 sequences are SGHDT and YYEEEE. Trimming took off 0 bases at V and 2 bases at J, with 3 bases between the two ends. CDR3 length equals 13 residues. The DNA for the CDR3 is TGTGCCAGCAGCTTGGCAGCTGGAAACACCATATATTTT. It is translated as CASSLAAGNTIYF.

The genes are TRBV15 and TRBJ2-5; D may be TRBD1 (5 bases). This CDR3 has 17 residues. V was trimmed by 0 bases and J by 0 bases, leaving 14 bases between them. From germline, CDR1 is LNHNV and CDR2 YYDKDF (reference sequence). CDR3: CATSRDQGPLYQETQYF. Written as DNA, the CDR3 is TGTGCCACCAGCAGAGATCAGGGTCCACTATACCAAGAGACCCAGTACTTC.

This clone occurred a few times. This rearrangement joins TRBV5-1 to TRBJ2-5; no reliable D call. Trimming removed 0 bases from V and 4 bases from J, with 10 bases in between. There are 14 residues in the CDR3. Germline values: CDR1 SGHRS, CDR2 YFSETQ. The CDR3 nucleotides read TGCGCCAGCAGCTTGGACCCGGTAGGAGAGACCCAGTACTTC. Its protein is CASSLDPVGETQYF.